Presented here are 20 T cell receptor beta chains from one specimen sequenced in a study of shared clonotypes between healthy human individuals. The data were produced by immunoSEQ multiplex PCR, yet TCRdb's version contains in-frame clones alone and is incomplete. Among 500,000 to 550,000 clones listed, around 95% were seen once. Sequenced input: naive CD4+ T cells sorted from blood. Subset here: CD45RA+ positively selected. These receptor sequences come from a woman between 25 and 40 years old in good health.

CDR3 coding DNA: TGTGCCAGCAACGGGGCAGGGTGGACTGGGGCCAACGTCCTGACTTTC. As protein: CASNGAGWTGANVLTF. The chain couples TRBV7-2 to TRBJ2-6; possibly TRBD1 or TRBD2 for D (5 bases each). This CDR3 region has 16 residues. Trimming removed 7 bases from V and 2 bases from J, with 15 bases in between. Germline values: CDR1 SGHTA, CDR2 FQGNSA.

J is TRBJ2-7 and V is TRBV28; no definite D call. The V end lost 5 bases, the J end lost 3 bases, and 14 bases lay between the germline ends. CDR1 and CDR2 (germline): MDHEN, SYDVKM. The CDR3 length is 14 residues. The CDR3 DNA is TGTGCCAGCAGTCTAGAATCTTGGGTCTACGAGCAGTACTTC. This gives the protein CASSLESWVYEQYF. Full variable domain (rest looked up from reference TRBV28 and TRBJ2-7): DVKVTQSSRYLVKRTGEKVFLECVQDMDHENMFWYRQDPGLGLRLIYFSYDVKMKEKGDIPEGYSVSREKKERFSLILESASTNQTSMYLCASSLESWVYEQYFGPGTRLTVT.

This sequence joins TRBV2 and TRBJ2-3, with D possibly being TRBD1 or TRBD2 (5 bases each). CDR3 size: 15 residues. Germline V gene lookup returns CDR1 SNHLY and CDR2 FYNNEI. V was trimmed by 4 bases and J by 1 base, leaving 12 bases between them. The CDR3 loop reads CASSVWGSGTDTQYF. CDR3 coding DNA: TGTGCCAGCAGTGTCTGGGGGAGTGGCACAGATACGCAGTATTTT. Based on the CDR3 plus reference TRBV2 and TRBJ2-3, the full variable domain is EPEVTQTPSHQVTQMGQEVILRCVPISNHLYFYWYRQILGQKVEFLVSFYNNEISEKSEIFDDQFSVERPDGSNFTLKIRSTKLEDSAMYFCASSVWGSGTDTQYFGPGTRLTVL.

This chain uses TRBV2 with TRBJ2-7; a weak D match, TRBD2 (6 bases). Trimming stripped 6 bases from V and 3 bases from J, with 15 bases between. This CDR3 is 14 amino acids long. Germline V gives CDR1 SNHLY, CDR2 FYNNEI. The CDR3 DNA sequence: TGTGCCAGCAGGGGGACTTGGCTTAACTACGAGCAGTACTTC. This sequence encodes CASRGTWLNYEQYF.

The DNA of the CDR3 is TGCGCCAGCAGAGAGGGGATCTATGGCTACACCTTC. It is translated as CASREGIYGYTF. The chain couples TRBV10-2 to TRBJ1-2, with a tentative D call TRBD1 (5 bases). V was pared by 6 bases and J by 4 bases, with 9 bases between. The CDR3 extends over 12 amino acids. CDR1 is WSHSY, CDR2 SAAADI, per germline.

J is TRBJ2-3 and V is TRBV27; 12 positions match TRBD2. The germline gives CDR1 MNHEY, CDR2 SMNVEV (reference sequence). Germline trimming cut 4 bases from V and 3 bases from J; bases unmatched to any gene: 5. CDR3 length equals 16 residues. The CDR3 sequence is CASSSLAGGPTDTQYF. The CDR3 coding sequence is TGTGCCAGCAGTTCCCTAGCGGGAGGGCCAACAGATACGCAGTATTTT.

CDR3 in DNA: TGTGCCAGTAGTATAGGTACGGGAGTCCCCTACAATGAGCAGTTCTTC. Protein product: CASSIGTGVPYNEQFF. The chain employs TRBV19 and TRBJ2-1, with a possible D match to TRBD2 (6 bases). Germline CDR1 and CDR2: LNHDA and SQIVND (reference sequence). Trimming cost V 1 base and J 2 bases, with 12 bases left between them. The CDR3 has 16 amino acids. Using reference TRBV19 and TRBJ2-1 for the parts outside the CDR3, the full variable domain is DGGITQSPKYLFRKEGQNVTLSCEQNLNHDAMYWYRQDPGQGLRLIYYSQIVNDFQKGDIAEGYSVSREKKESFPLTVTSAQKNPTAFYLCASSIGTGVPYNEQFFGPGTRLTVL.

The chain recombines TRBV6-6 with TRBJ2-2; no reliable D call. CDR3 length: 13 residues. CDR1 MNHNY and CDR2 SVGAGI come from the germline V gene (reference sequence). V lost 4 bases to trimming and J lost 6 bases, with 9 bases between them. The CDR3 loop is CASSLFGPGELFF. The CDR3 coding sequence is TGTGCCAGCAGTTTATTCGGACCCGGGGAGCTGTTTTTT.

For the CDR3, the DNA is TGTGCCAGCAGCCACCGAATCAATCAGCCCCAGCATTTT. Its protein is CASSHRINQPQHF. J is TRBJ1-5 and V is TRBV13; D unresolved. CDR1 and CDR2 (germline): PRHDT, FYEKMQ (reference sequence). The ends were cut back, 5 bases at V and 3 bases at J, with 8 bases in the middle. The CDR3 loop spans 13 amino acids.

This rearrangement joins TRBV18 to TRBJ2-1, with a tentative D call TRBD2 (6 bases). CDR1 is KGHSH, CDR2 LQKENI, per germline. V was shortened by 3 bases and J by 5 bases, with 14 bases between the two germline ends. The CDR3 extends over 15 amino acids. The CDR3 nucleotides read TGTGCCAGCTCACCTTTGGCGGGACGAAACAATGAGCAGTTCTTC. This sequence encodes CASSPLAGRNNEQFF. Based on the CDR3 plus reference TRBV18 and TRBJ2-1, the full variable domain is NAGVMQNPRHLVRRRGQEARLRCSPMKGHSHVYWYRQLPEEGLKFMVYLQKENIIDESGMPKERFSAEFPKEGPSILRIQQVVRGDSAAYFCASSPLAGRNNEQFFGPGTRLTVL.

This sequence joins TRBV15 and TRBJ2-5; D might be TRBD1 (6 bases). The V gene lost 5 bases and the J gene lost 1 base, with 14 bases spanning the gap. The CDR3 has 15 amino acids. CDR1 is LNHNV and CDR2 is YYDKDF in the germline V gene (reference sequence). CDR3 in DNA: TGTGCCACCAGCTTACGGACAGCTATCCAAGAGACCCAGTACTTC. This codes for CATSLRTAIQETQYF. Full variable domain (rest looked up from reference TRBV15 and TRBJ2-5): DAMVIQNPRYQVTQFGKPVTLSCSQTLNHNVMYWYQQKSSQAPKLLFHYYDKDFNNEADTPDNFQSRRPNTSFCFLDIRSPGLGDTAMYLCATSLRTAIQETQYFGPGTRLLVL.

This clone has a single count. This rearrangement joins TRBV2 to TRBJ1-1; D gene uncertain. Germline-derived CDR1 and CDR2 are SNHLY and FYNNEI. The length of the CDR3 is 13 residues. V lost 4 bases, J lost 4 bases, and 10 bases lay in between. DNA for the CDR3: TGTGCCAGCAGTGTAGGCGGGTTCACTGAAGCTTTCTTT. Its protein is CASSVGGFTEAFF.

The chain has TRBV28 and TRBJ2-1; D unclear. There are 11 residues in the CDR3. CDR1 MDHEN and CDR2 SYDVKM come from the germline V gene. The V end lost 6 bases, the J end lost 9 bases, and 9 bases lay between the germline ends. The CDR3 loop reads CASSHVSEQFF. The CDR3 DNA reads TGTGCCAGCAGCCACGTAAGTGAGCAGTTCTTC.

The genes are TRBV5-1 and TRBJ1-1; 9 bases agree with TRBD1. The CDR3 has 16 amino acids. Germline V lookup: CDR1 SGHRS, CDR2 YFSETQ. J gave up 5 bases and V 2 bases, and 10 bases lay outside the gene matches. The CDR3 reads CASSFPRDRESTEAFF. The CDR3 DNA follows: TGCGCCAGCAGCTTTCCCCGGGACAGGGAGTCTACTGAAGCTTTCTTT.

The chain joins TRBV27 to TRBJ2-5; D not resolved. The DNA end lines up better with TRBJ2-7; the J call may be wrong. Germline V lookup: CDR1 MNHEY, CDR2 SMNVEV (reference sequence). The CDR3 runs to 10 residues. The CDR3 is CASSRDEQYF. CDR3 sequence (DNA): TGTGCCAGCAGTAGGGACGAGCAGTACTTC.

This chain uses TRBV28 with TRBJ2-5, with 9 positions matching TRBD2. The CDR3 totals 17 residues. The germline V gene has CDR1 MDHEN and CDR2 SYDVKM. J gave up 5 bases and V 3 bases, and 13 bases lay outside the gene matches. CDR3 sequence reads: CASSLLGGSGSWETQYF. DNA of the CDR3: TGTGCCAGCAGTTTGCTCGGGGGTAGCGGGAGTTGGGAGACCCAGTACTTC.

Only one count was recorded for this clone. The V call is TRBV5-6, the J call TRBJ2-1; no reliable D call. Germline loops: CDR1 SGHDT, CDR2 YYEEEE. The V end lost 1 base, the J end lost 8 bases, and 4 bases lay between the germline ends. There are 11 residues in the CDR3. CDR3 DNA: TGTGCCAGCAGCTTGTCGTATGAGCAGTTCTTC. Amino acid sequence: CASSLSYEQFF.

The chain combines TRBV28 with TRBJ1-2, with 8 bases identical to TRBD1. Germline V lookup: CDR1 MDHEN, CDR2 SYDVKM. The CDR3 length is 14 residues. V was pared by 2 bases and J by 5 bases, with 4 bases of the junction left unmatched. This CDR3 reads CASSLQGAGYGYTF. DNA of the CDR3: TGTGCCAGCAGTTTACAGGGGGCAGGGTATGGCTACACCTTC.

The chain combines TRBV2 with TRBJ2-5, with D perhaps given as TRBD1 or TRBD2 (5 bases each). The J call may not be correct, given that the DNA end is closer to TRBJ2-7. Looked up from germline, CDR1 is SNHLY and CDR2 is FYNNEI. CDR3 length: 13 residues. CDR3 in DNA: TGTGCCAGCCGGGCAGGGAGCTCCTACGAGCAGTACTTC. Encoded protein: CASRAGSSYEQYF.

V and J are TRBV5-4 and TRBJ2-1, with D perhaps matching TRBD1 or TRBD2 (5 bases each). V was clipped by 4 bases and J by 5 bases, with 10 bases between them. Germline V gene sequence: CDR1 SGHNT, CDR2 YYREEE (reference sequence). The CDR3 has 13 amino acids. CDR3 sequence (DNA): TGTGCCAGCAGCCGGGACCAAAACAATGAGCAGTTCTTC. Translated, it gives CASSRDQNNEQFF. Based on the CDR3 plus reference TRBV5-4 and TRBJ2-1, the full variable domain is ETGVTQSPTHLIKTRGQQVTLRCSSQSGHNTVSWYQQALGQGPQFIFQYYREEENGRGNFPPRFSGLQFPNYSSELNVNALELDDSALYLCASSRDQNNEQFFGPGTRLTVL.